A selection of T cell receptor beta chains follows, all from one sample in a study of cytomegalovirus exposure and HLA in healthy donors. Profiling relied on immunoSEQ multiplex PCR, and the TCRdb table lists in-frame clones only, not all of them. The sample includes about 140,000 clones, roughly 77% of them seen just once. Sequencing used PBMCs. The receptor set was obtained from a female donor in good health and CMV-seronegative. Each CDR3 is given with its conserved first and last residue. D genes are given only for firm matches. Clone size, where shown, is once, few, many, or a class for clones that have expanded.

>TRBV7-9|TRBD1|TRBJ2-7|many
TGTGCCAGCGTCGGACAGGGGAAAAACGAGCAGTACTTC
CASVGQGKNEQYF
>TRBV29-1|TRBD2|TRBJ2-3|.
TGCAGCGTTGAAGTGGGAGGGCTCGCAGATACGCAGTATTTT
CSVEVGGLADTQYF
>TRBV5-5|.|TRBJ2-2|few
TGTGCCAGCAGACCCTTAGACTGGACACTAAGTGAGTCCGGGGAGCTGTTTTTT
CASRPLDWTLSESGELFF
>TRBV13|TRBD2|TRBJ2-7|.
TGTGCCAGCAGCTTAGTCACTAGCGGGAGAGTTTCCCACGAGCAGTACTTC
CASSLVTSGRVSHEQYF
>TRBV21-1|.|TRBJ2-7|.
TGTGCCAGCAGCACTGCCGGGACAGGGTTCGAGCAGTACTTC
CASSTAGTGFEQYF
>TRBV30|TRBD1|TRBJ2-7|once
TGTGCCTACAAACAACAGGGGGCGGAATACGAGCAGTACTTC
CAYKQQGAEYEQYF
>TRBV29-1|.|TRBJ1-2|.
TGCAGCGTTGGGGTAGTGGGCCTTAACTATGGCTACACCTTC
CSVGVVGLNYGYTF
>TRBV18|.|TRBJ1-5|few
TGTGCCAGCTCACAAGGGGATCAGCCCCAGCATTTT
CASSQGDQPQHF
>TRBV7-3|TRBD1|TRBJ1-2|.
TGTGCCAGCAGCAGACAGGGCCACTATGGCTACACCTTC
CASSRQGHYGYTF
>TRBV14|TRBD2|TRBJ2-1|.
TGTGCCAGCAGCCAAGGACTAGCGGGAGGGTACAATGAGCAGTTCTTC
CASSQGLAGGYNEQFF
>TRBV5-4|TRBD2|TRBJ2-5|.
TGTGCCAGCAGGGTCGGGGGGGCCATCAAGACCCAGTACTTC
CASRVGGAIKTQYF
>TRBV7-8|TRBD1|TRBJ1-2|few
TGTGCCAGCAGTACGGGACAGGGGAACTATGGCTACACCTTC
CASSTGQGNYGYTF
>TRBV7-9|.|TRBJ1-2|.
TGTGCCAGCGGACTTGGGACAAGCTATGGCTACACCTTC
CASGLGTSYGYTF
>TRBV6-1|TRBD2|TRBJ2-3|.
TGTGCCAGCAGTACAGCGGGAGACGCAGATACGCAGTATTTT
CASSTAGDADTQYF
>TRBV2|.|TRBJ2-5|.
TGTGCCAGTACGTTGGGGGCTGCGTTGACCCAGTACTTC
CASTLGAALTQYF
>TRBV29-1|TRBD2|TRBJ2-3|.
TGCAGCGTTGAACTGGGACTAGCGGGAGGTACGCAGTATTTT
CSVELGLAGGTQYF
>TRBV5-1|.|TRBJ1-4|.
TGCGCCAGCCGAGGGTCAACTAATGAAAAACTGTTTTTT
CASRGSTNEKLFF
>TRBV30|.|TRBJ1-1|.
TGTGCCTGGAGCAGGATGAACACTGAAGCTTTCTTT
CAWSRMNTEAFF
>TRBV6-6|TRBD1|TRBJ2-7|.
TGTGCCAGCACCCTGGGGACAGGGGGCGAGCAGTACTTC
CASTLGTGGEQYF
>TRBV10-3|.|TRBJ1-6|.
TGTGCCATCAGTGAGTCGGGCGATTCACCCCTCCACTTT
CAISESGDSPLHF
>TRBV7-6|TRBD1|TRBJ1-5|.
TGTGCCAGCAGCAGGACAGGGAACCAGCCCCAGCATTTT
CASSRTGNQPQHF
>TRBV7-9|TRBD1|TRBJ2-5|.
TGTGCCAGCAGCTCCACAGGGGGCGGTAAAATACAAGAGACCCAGTACTTC
CASSSTGGGKIQETQYF
>TRBV7-8|.|TRBJ1-1|.
TGTGCCAGCAGCTTAGACGGGGACACTGAAGCTTTCTTT
CASSLDGDTEAFF
>TRBV10-3|.|TRBJ1-1|few
TGTGCCATCAAGGGACAATCGGACACTGAAGCTTTCTTT
CAIKGQSDTEAFF
>TRBV19|.|TRBJ1-2|.
TGTGCCAGTAGGCCGACGGGGTGGAACTATGGCTACACCTTC
CASRPTGWNYGYTF
>TRBV11-2|.|TRBJ2-7|.
TGTGCCAGCAGCTTACCCAAAACAGTTGGGGGGAAATACGAGCAGTACTTC
CASSLPKTVGGKYEQYF
>TRBV28|.|TRBJ1-3|.
TGTGCCAGCAGGAGGAACTCTGGAAACACCATATATTTT
CASRRNSGNTIYF
>TRBV5-6|TRBD1|TRBJ2-3|.
TGTGCCAGCACCATAAGGACAGGGCTGACAGATACGCAGTATTTT
CASTIRTGLTDTQYF
>TRBV10-3|.|TRBJ2-5|few
TGTGCCATCAGTGAGTCGGCTAGTGACGAGACCCAGTACTTC
CAISESASDETQYF
>TRBV9|TRBD1|TRBJ1-6|.
TGTGCCAGCGCCGTGGGGGACAGCCCAAATTCACCCCTCCACTTT
CASAVGDSPNSPLHF
>TRBV27|.|TRBJ2-7|.
TGTGCCAGCAGACGGAACCTAGAAAGGCCCAGTGTGGGCGAGCAGTACTTC
CASRRNLERPSVGEQYF
>TRBV28|.|TRBJ1-5|.
TGTGCCAGCATACGGTCCGGCAGGGGAACTCAGCCCCAGCATTTT
CASIRSGRGTQPQHF
>TRBV4-1|TRBD2|TRBJ2-1|.
TGCGCCAGCAGCCAAGGGTTTTTCCTCACCGGGACTAACAATGAGCAGTTCTTC
CASSQGFFLTGTNNEQFF
>TRBV2|TRBD1|TRBJ1-5|many
TGTGCCAGCAGTGGACAGGGGATTCAGCCCCAGCATTTT
CASSGQGIQPQHF
>TRBV7-2|.|TRBJ2-1|.
TGTGCCAGCAGCTTCGTACTGACAGTCCAAAATGAGCAGTTCTTC
CASSFVLTVQNEQFF
>TRBV5-6|TRBD1|TRBJ1-2|.
TGTGCCAGCAGTCTTGGGGACAGGTTGGGTTATGGCTACACCTTC
CASSLGDRLGYGYTF
>TRBV7-3|.|TRBJ1-1|.
TGTGCCAGCAGCTTAAATCCAGGGAACACTGAAGCTTTCTTT
CASSLNPGNTEAFF
>TRBV7-3|.|TRBJ2-5|.
TGTGCCAGCAGCTTAAACAGGGAAGAGACCCAGTACTTC
CASSLNREETQYF
>TRBV5-1|.|TRBJ1-2|.
TGCGCCAGCAGCTTGGATCCAGGGGCTAACTATGGCTACACCTTC
CASSLDPGANYGYTF
>TRBV18|TRBD1|TRBJ1-5|.
TGTGCCAGCTCACCACGGGCAGGGGGCAGGGGTAGCAATCAGCCCCAGCATTTT
CASSPRAGGRGSNQPQHF
>TRBV30|TRBD2|TRBJ2-3|once
TGTGCCTCGGCACCCGGGAGGGCCAATACGCAGTATTTT
CASAPGRANTQYF
>TRBV7-9|.|TRBJ2-6|.
TGTGCCAGCAGCTTAGGGAACGGCAGGGGTTATGGGGCCAACGTCCTGACTTTC
CASSLGNGRGYGANVLTF
>TRBV11-3|.|TRBJ2-3|.
TGTGCCAGCAGCTTAGTCCCTAGCGCATACACAGATACGCAGTATTTT
CASSLVPSAYTDTQYF
>TRBV6-5|.|TRBJ1-2|few
TGTGCCAGCAGTTACTCGATACAGGGCGGCTACACCTTC
CASSYSIQGGYTF
>TRBV30|.|TRBJ2-7|.
TGTGCCTGGACCGGGATCTACTCCTACGAGCAGTACTTC
CAWTGIYSYEQYF
>TRBV30|TRBD2|TRBJ2-5|.
TGTGCCTGGAGTTTAGAGCGGGGGGGCCTGTTAGAGACCCAGTACTTC
CAWSLERGGLLETQYF
>TRBV29-1|.|TRBJ1-1|.
TGCAGCGCGATACAGGCTTTGAACACTGAAGCTTTCTTT
CSAIQALNTEAFF
>TRBV4-1|.|TRBJ1-1|few
TGCGCCAGCAGCCAAGAACAGGGGAACACTGAAGCTTTCTTT
CASSQEQGNTEAFF
>TRBV5-1|.|TRBJ2-3|.
TGCGCCAGCAGCTCACTAATCGACAGTGGCACAGATACGCAGTATTTT
CASSSLIDSGTDTQYF
>TRBV7-6|TRBD2|TRBJ2-3|.
TGTGCCAGCAGCTTAGATGGGAGACTAGCGGGGGCATCAGATACGCAGTATTTT
CASSLDGRLAGASDTQYF
>TRBV5-1|.|TRBJ2-1|.
TGCGCCAGCAGCTTGAATAGTAGAGATGAGCAGTTCTTC
CASSLNSRDEQFF
>TRBV6-1|.|TRBJ2-1|once
TGTGCCAGCAGTGGGACTACAGGGGTTAGAAATGAGCAGTTCTTC
CASSGTTGVRNEQFF
>TRBV25-1|TRBD1|TRBJ2-3|once
TGTGCCAGCACCCAAACAGGGGTCGATACGCAGTATTTT
CASTQTGVDTQYF
>TRBV29-1|.|TRBJ1-2|.
TGCAGCGTGCAAGGAGACCAAAACTATGGCTACACCTTC
CSVQGDQNYGYTF
>TRBV28|TRBD1|TRBJ1-4|.
TGTGCCAGCAGTTTTCGTCGCTACAGGGGTGTCTATGAAAAACTGTTTTTT
CASSFRRYRGVYEKLFF